A selection of T cell receptor beta chains follows, all from one sample in a study of T cell responses to AZD1222 COVID-19 vaccine. Generated by immunoSEQ multiplex PCR, the TCRdb table keeps only in-frame clones and is missing some. The table has 200,000 to 250,000 clones, about 94% seen once; the top ten hold over 1.5%. The specimen comprised peripheral blood, sampled 28 days after the second dose of the MenACWY control vaccine. These receptors were collected from an adult who received the MenACWY meningococcal vaccine as a control. The CDR3 runs from the conserved cysteine through the conserved F or W. Fields, in order: J gene, D gene, V gene, clone size, CDR3 protein, CDR3 DNA. D genes are given only for firm matches. A clone size is listed for some rows: how often the clone was seen (once, few, many), or a class if it is expanded.

TRBJ2-7	TRBD1	TRBV28	-	CASSKGGGYEQYF	TGTGCCAGCAGTAAAGGGGGCGGTTACGAGCAGTACTTC
TRBJ2-7	TRBD1	TRBV5-1	-	CASSSGQGKYEQYF	TGCGCCAGCAGCTCGGGACAGGGAAAGTACGAGCAGTACTTC
TRBJ2-3	-	TRBV7-6	-	CASSPSPSADTQYF	TGTGCCAGCAGCCCCTCCCCAAGTGCAGATACGCAGTATTTT
TRBJ1-3	TRBD1	TRBV7-6	-	CASSPFEGTGRSGNTIYF	TGTGCCAGCAGCCCCTTTGAGGGGACAGGGCGATCTGGAAACACCATATATTTT
TRBJ1-1	TRBD1	TRBV5-1	once	CASSPGTVGGTEAFF	TGCGCCAGCAGCCCCGGGACAGTTGGGGGCACTGAAGCTTTCTTT
TRBJ1-6	-	TRBV7-2	-	CASSPRGGSNNSPLHF	TGTGCCAGCAGCCCTCGAGGGGGGTCAAATAATTCACCCCTCCACTTT
TRBJ2-2	-	TRBV6-2/TRBV6-3	-	CASSPPGVGSRELFF	TGTGCCAGCAGTCCCCCCGGTGTGGGCAGCCGGGAGCTGTTTTTT
TRBJ2-5	-	TRBV18	-	CASSPGVGETQYF	TGTGCCAGCTCACCAGGGGTCGGGGAGACCCAGTACTTC
TRBJ1-1	-	TRBV7-2	-	CASSFPGGGFRTEAFF	TGTGCCAGCAGCTTCCCCGGGGGGGGCTTTAGGACTGAAGCTTTCTTT
TRBJ1-3	TRBD1	TRBV7-9	once	CASSNSQGADTIYF	TGTGCCAGCAGCAACTCCCAGGGGGCGGACACCATATATTTT
TRBJ2-7	-	TRBV4-2	once	CASSQEGGVGGEQYF	TGTGCCAGCAGCCAAGAAGGAGGGGTCGGGGGCGAGCAGTACTTC
TRBJ2-6	-	TRBV28	-	CASSTTRQPTSGANVLTF	TGTGCCAGCTCCACCACTCGACAGCCGACCTCTGGGGCCAACGTCCTGACTTTC
TRBJ1-1	-	TRBV7-8	-	CASSLERMNTEAFF	TGTGCCAGCAGCTTAGAGAGGATGAACACTGAAGCTTTCTTT
TRBJ1-4	-	TRBV28	-	CASTRPPLDEKLFF	TGTGCCAGCACCCGACCGCCTTTGGATGAAAAACTGTTTTTT
TRBJ1-1	-	TRBV30	-	CAWTRGLNTEAFF	TGTGCCTGGACTCGGGGGCTAAACACTGAAGCTTTCTTT
TRBJ1-1	TRBD1	TRBV7-6	-	CASSSNRDRGNTEAFF	TGTGCCAGCAGCTCCAACCGGGACAGGGGAAACACTGAAGCTTTCTTT
TRBJ2-5	-	TRBV10-3	-	CAISDTKGHQETQYF	TGTGCCATCAGTGACACAAAAGGACATCAAGAGACCCAGTACTTC
TRBJ1-1	-	TRBV5-1	-	CASSLQAGDTEAFF	TGCGCCAGCAGCTTACAGGCAGGGGACACTGAAGCTTTCTTT
TRBJ1-1	-	TRBV7-3	-	CASSLSPGGEAFF	TGTGCCAGCAGCCTTAGTCCCGGTGGGGAAGCTTTCTTT
TRBJ2-5	-	TRBV12-3/TRBV12-4	-	CASSFAETQYF	TGTGCCAGCAGTTTTGCGGAGACCCAGTACTTC
TRBJ2-3	TRBD2	TRBV18	-	CASSPVPPSGRAGGTDTQYF	TGTGCCAGCTCACCCGTCCCCCCTAGCGGGAGGGCCGGGGGCACAGATACGCAGTATTTT
TRBJ2-7	TRBD1	TRBV6-6	-	CASRDTGGAQYF	TGTGCCAGCAGGGATACAGGGGGCGCCCAGTACTTC
TRBJ1-1	-	TRBV29-1	-	CSVNRDYTEAFF	TGCAGCGTGAACAGGGATTACACTGAAGCTTTCTTT
TRBJ1-6	-	TRBV6-2/TRBV6-3	-	CASSDRSNSPLHF	TGTGCCAGCAGCGACAGAAGCAATTCACCCCTCCACTTT
TRBJ1-1	-	TRBV11-1	-	CASSPGPTSYTEAFF	TGTGCCAGCAGTCCGGGACCTACCTCATACACTGAAGCTTTCTTT
TRBJ1-1	-	TRBV4-1	once	CASSRDEELAFF	TGCGCCAGCAGCCGGGACGAAGAGTTGGCTTTCTTT
TRBJ2-5	-	TRBV5-6	-	CASSLTDTQETQYF	TGTGCCAGCAGCCTGACAGATACCCAAGAGACCCAGTACTTC
TRBJ2-1	TRBD2	TRBV11-2	-	CASSTTSGTYNEQFF	TGTGCCAGCAGCACGACTAGCGGGACCTACAATGAGCAGTTCTTC
TRBJ1-2	TRBD1	TRBV2	-	CASSGTGNGGYTF	TGTGCCAGCAGCGGGACAGGGAACGGAGGCTACACCTTC
TRBJ1-4	-	TRBV29-1	once	CSVGDRASNEKLFF	TGCAGCGTTGGAGATAGGGCCTCTAATGAAAAACTGTTTTTT
TRBJ2-3	-	TRBV3-1/TRBV3-2	-	CASSQRGGGGDTQYF	TGTGCCAGCAGCCAACGGGGCGGGGGCGGAGATACGCAGTATTTT
TRBJ1-6	-	TRBV2	once	CASAPSYNSPLHF	TGTGCCAGCGCCCCCTCTTATAATTCACCCCTCCACTTT
TRBJ1-2	TRBD1	TRBV2	-	CASSVTGGQGGYTF	TGTGCCAGCAGTGTGACAGGGGGCCAGGGAGGCTACACCTTC
TRBJ2-3	TRBD2	TRBV5-1	once	CASSPGGTSGTDTQYF	TGCGCCAGCAGCCCGGGGGGGACTAGCGGCACAGATACGCAGTATTTT
TRBJ2-7	TRBD2	TRBV25-1	once	CASRGVGGSYEQYF	TGTGCCAGCAGGGGCGTGGGGGGGTCCTACGAGCAGTACTTC
TRBJ1-4	TRBD1	TRBV7-9	-	CASSTIRDREQKLFF	TGTGCCAGCAGCACGATTAGGGACAGGGAGCAAAAACTGTTTTTT
TRBJ1-1	-	TRBV6-5	-	CASRPGHGGNTEAFF	TGTGCCAGCAGACCTGGCCATGGGGGGAACACTGAAGCTTTCTTT
TRBJ2-1	-	TRBV11-2	-	CASSSAPGGEQFF	TGTGCCAGCAGCTCAGCCCCGGGGGGCGAGCAGTTCTTC
TRBJ2-1	-	TRBV6-6	-	CASSYGRNEQFF	TGTGCCAGCAGTTACGGACGCAATGAGCAGTTCTTC
TRBJ2-2	-	TRBV7-9	-	CASSRPVGLDTGELFF	TGTGCCAGCAGTCGACCAGTCGGATTGGACACCGGGGAGCTGTTTTTT
TRBJ1-5	-	TRBV28	-	CASIDYSNQPQHF	TGTGCCAGCATAGATTATAGCAATCAGCCCCAGCATTTT
TRBJ1-6	TRBD1	TRBV25-1	-	CASGRDSANSPLHF	TGTGCCAGCGGCCGGGACAGTGCCAATTCACCCCTCCACTTT
TRBJ2-5	-	TRBV12-3/TRBV12-4	-	CASSPTVMETQYF	TGTGCCAGCAGCCCGACGGTCATGGAGACCCAGTACTTC
TRBJ1-5	-	TRBV7-3	-	CASNSEQPQHF	TGTGCCAGCAACTCCGAACAGCCCCAGCATTTT
TRBJ1-5	-	TRBV30	-	CAWSAKVNNQPQHF	TGTGCCTGGAGTGCTAAGGTGAATAATCAGCCCCAGCATTTT
TRBJ1-1	-	TRBV5-4	-	CASSIQGGGTEAFF	TGTGCCAGCAGCATACAGGGAGGCGGCACTGAAGCTTTCTTT
TRBJ1-2	-	TRBV4-3	-	CASSQDQADRYGYTF	TGCGCCAGCAGCCAAGATCAGGCGGACCGCTATGGCTACACCTTC
TRBJ1-1	-	TRBV19	-	CASHRAGTEAFF	TGTGCCAGTCACAGGGCTGGCACTGAAGCTTTCTTT
TRBJ1-2	-	TRBV12-3/TRBV12-4	once	CASSLAANYGYTF	TGTGCCAGCAGTTTGGCTGCAAACTATGGCTACACCTTC
TRBJ2-7	-	TRBV5-8	-	CASSLGRAYEQYF	TGTGCCAGCAGCTTGGGCAGAGCCTACGAGCAGTACTTC